Sequencing of this T cell receptor beta chain was carried out in a study of human T cells and chemical hapten exposure. For the study at large: Per-sample TCR yield variability stemmed mainly from small pooled library volume differences. Study-level results: Sensitization with DPC brought no change to TCRs above 1 in 1000 in frequency.

Concerning this clonotype: Its antigen is unidentified.

The authors' total RNA extraction used unfractionated whole blood. Individual cDNA molecules received unique molecular identifiers in the library. Under the authors' procedure: Samples held a median of 95,638 TCRs, range about 20,000–700,000. TCRdb itself ran the 5' RACE reads through MiXCR, one entry per CDR3 protein. The V and J calls come from TCRdb's annotation, not from the publication. Of approximately 110,000 distinct CDR3 sequences listed, 19% are singletons. The V gene's germline CDR1 is SGHRS and CDR2 YFSETQ. The CDR3 covers 16 residues. V lost 4 bases, J lost 5 bases, and 13 bases stayed unmatched.

The V and J genes are TRBV5-1 and TRBJ2-7, with 9 bases that match TRBD2. This clonotype was obtained from a human donor in good health. Here the CDR3 DNA reads TGCGCCAGCAGCCTCAGAGGAGCGGGAGGAAGCAACGAGCAGTACTTC. It translates to CASSLRGAGGSNEQYF.